A single sample is the source of the 29 T cell receptor beta chains below, sequenced in a study of shared clonotypes between healthy human individuals. Assay used: immunoSEQ multiplex PCR; TCRdb lists only in-frame clones, some missing. Of about a million clones listed, about 72% were seen once; the top ten hold 0.89%. Sequencing input: memory CD4+ T cells from PBMCs. Subset specified: CD45RA-negative fraction. Every receptor here comes from a man between 18 and 29 years old in good health. Some clones in this sample may be carry-over from other donors' samples.

The rearrangement uses TRBV10-3 and TRBJ2-7; tentatively, D is TRBD1 (6 bases). Trimming left V 0 bases short and J 3 bases short, with 12 bases between. Germline V gene sequence: CDR1 ENHRY, CDR2 SYGVKD. The CDR3 is 15 residues long. This CDR3 reads CAISESSGAGYEQYF. For the CDR3, the DNA is TGTGCCATCAGTGAGTCGTCAGGGGCCGGCTACGAGCAGTACTTC.

With respect to this clone: Additional DNA sequences in this sample encode the identical CDR3. This chain joins TRBV7-2 and TRBJ2-3, with a weak D call TRBD2 (6 bases). The CDR3 length is 16 residues. CDR1 is SGHTA and CDR2 is FQGNSA in the germline V gene. V lost 1 base and J lost 0, with 11 bases in between. The CDR3 DNA sequence: TGTGCCAGCAGCTTAGTTTCCGGGACTAGCACAGATACGCAGTATTTT. Amino acids: CASSLVSGTSTDTQYF.

The V gene is TRBV29-1, the J gene TRBJ2-5, with D possibly called TRBD1 or TRBD2 (5 bases each). Germline V CDR1 and CDR2: SQVTM, ANQGSEA. This CDR3 spans 12 amino acids. In nucleotides, the CDR3 is TGCGTGGGGCGAGGGTCCTCGGAGACCCAGTACTTC. Protein: CVGRGSSETQYF. Variable domain in full (rest from reference TRBV29-1 and TRBJ2-5): SAVISQKPSRDICQRGTSLTIQCQVDSQVTMMFWYRQQPGQSLTLIATANQGSEATYESGFVIDKFPISRPNLTFSTLTVSNMSPEDSSIYLCVGRGSSETQYFGPGTRLLVL.

This clone was seen at least ten times. This chain joins TRBV15 and TRBJ2-3; TRBD2 matches 7 bases. The J segment lost 2 bases and the V segment lost 1 base, leaving 6 bases of the junction unmatched. Germline values: CDR1 LNHNV, CDR2 YYDKDF (reference sequence). This CDR3 region has 16 residues. The CDR3 DNA reads as TGTGCCACCAGCAGAGGCGGGACTACCAACACAGATACGCAGTATTTT. It translates to CATSRGGTTNTDTQYF.

The CDR3 nucleotides read TGTGCCAGCAGCTTATGGACAGGGAAGAACAATCAGCCCCAGCATTTT. As protein: CASSLWTGKNNQPQHF. The chain couples TRBV7-3 to TRBJ1-5; 8 positions match TRBD1. Trimming removed 2 bases from V and 3 bases from J; junction bases left unmatched: 6. The CDR3 is 16 amino acids. CDR1 and CDR2 from the germline V gene are SGHTA and FQGTGA.

Only a few counts were recorded for this clone. The chain links TRBV19 to TRBJ1-4, with D perhaps TRBD1 (6 bases). The germline CDR1 and CDR2 sequences are LNHDA and SQIVND (reference sequence). The CDR3 loop spans 15 amino acids. V lost 1 base to trimming and J lost 8 bases, with 14 bases between them. The DNA for the CDR3 is TGTGCCAGTAGTATAGTCGCTCAGAGGGGGGAAAAACTGTTTTTT. This codes for CASSIVAQRGEKLFF.

The chain couples TRBV4-3 to TRBJ2-5; TRBD2 matches 8 bases. In germline, CDR1 is LGHNA, CDR2 YSLEER. V lost 1 base and J lost 5; bases outside the gene matches: 12. CDR3 length: 17 residues. The CDR3 DNA reads TGCGCCAGCAGCCAAGGGCGGTTGGCGGGAGGAAGGGAGACCCAGTACTTC. Encoded protein: CASSQGRLAGGRETQYF.

The chain has TRBV28 and TRBJ1-2; the D gene is possibly TRBD1 (6 bases). The V end was cut by 4 bases, the J end by 8 bases, with 17 bases between. This CDR3 region has 14 residues. The germline gives CDR1 MDHEN, CDR2 SYDVKM. CDR3 sequence (DNA): TGTGCCAGCAGTTACAGGGCACTGAATCGGGGCTACACCTTC. Protein sequence: CASSYRALNRGYTF.

The V gene is TRBV5-1, the J gene TRBJ2-3; D might be TRBD1 (6 bases). Trimming took off 2 bases at V and 4 bases at J, with 8 bases between the two ends. This CDR3 comprises 13 residues. From germline, CDR1 is SGHRS and CDR2 YFSETQ. CDR3 nucleotides: TGCGCCAGCAGCTTTCCAGGGGCAGATACGCAGTATTTT. As protein: CASSFPGADTQYF.

The rearrangement uses TRBV15 and TRBJ2-7; the D gene is possibly TRBD1 (6 bases). V lost 0 bases and J lost 2, with 8 bases in between. The germline V gene has CDR1 LNHNV and CDR2 YYDKDF (reference sequence). This CDR3 has 14 amino acids. CDR3 coding DNA: TGTGCCACCAGCAGAGAACAGGGACCCTACGAGCAGTACTTC. This encodes CATSREQGPYEQYF.

The V call is TRBV4-3, the J call TRBJ1-4, with D possibly TRBD1 on 5 matching bases. CDR1 is LGHNA, CDR2 YSLEER, per germline. The CDR3 totals 18 residues. V lost 0 bases to trimming and J lost 4 bases, with 18 bases between them. The CDR3 here is CASSQEVGPGLSNEKLFF. As DNA, the CDR3 is TGCGCCAGCAGCCAAGAAGTGGGACCAGGTCTGAGTAATGAAAAACTGTTTTTT.

The rearrangement uses TRBV5-1 and TRBJ2-7, with D possibly TRBD1 on 5 matching bases. V was trimmed by 4 bases and J by 3 bases, leaving 17 bases between them. Germline values: CDR1 SGHRS, CDR2 YFSETQ. The CDR3 spans 15 residues. As DNA, the CDR3 is TGCGCCAGCAGCGGACAACCAATAGGAATCTACGAGCAGTACTTC. It yields the protein CASSGQPIGIYEQYF.

The chain joins TRBV5-1 to TRBJ2-1, with TRBD2 matching 15 bases. V lost 4 bases to trimming and J lost 4 bases; unmatched junction nucleotides: 3. This CDR3 is 16 amino acids long. CDR1 SGHRS and CDR2 YFSETQ come from the germline V gene. The CDR3 here is CASSHGTSGRYNEQFF. CDR3 sequence (DNA): TGCGCCAGCAGCCACGGGACTAGCGGGAGGTACAATGAGCAGTTCTTC.

Comments on this clone: Since a much larger clone is just one base distant, this may be a read error. This chain links TRBV30 with TRBJ2-5; the D is unclear. The V end was cut by 4 bases, the J end by 5 bases, with 17 bases between. This CDR3 has 14 amino acids. The germline V gene encodes CDR1 GTSNPN and CDR2 SVGIG (reference sequence). Written as DNA, the CDR3 is TGTGCCTGGAACCCCTTGTCCGGGTATGAGACCCAGTACTTC. Its protein product is CAWNPLSGYETQYF.

This clone has at least ten counts. V gene TRBV27 combines with J gene TRBJ1-2, with 8 bases that match TRBD1. With 7 bases clipped from V and 4 bases from J, the junction kept 2 bases outside the gene matches. Germline V lookup: CDR1 MNHEY, CDR2 SMNVEV (reference sequence). This CDR3 has 12 residues. The CDR3 is CASKDRVYGYTF. The CDR3 DNA reads TGTGCCAGCAAGGACAGGGTCTATGGCTACACCTTC.

The rearrangement uses TRBV20-1 and TRBJ1-2, with 7 bases aligning to TRBD1. The CDR3 contains 10 residues. The germline V gene encodes CDR1 DFQATT and CDR2 SNEGSKA (reference sequence). Germline trimming cut 6 bases from V and 7 bases from J; bases unmatched to any gene: 2. CDR3 in DNA: TGCAGTGCGGACAGGTCTGGCTACACCTTC. It codes for CSADRSGYTF.

With regard to this clone: Other DNA variants within this sample encode the same CDR3. This sequence joins TRBV9 and TRBJ2-3, with TRBD2 matching over 8 bases. From germline, CDR1 is SGDLS and CDR2 YYNGEE. The CDR3 is made up of 15 amino acids. V lost 5 bases, J lost 2 bases, and 7 bases stayed unmatched. DNA for the CDR3: TGTGCCAGCAGTACCCGGGAGGGCTCCACAGATACGCAGTATTTT. Translated: CASSTREGSTDTQYF.

This chain uses TRBV30 with TRBJ2-1; a weak D match, TRBD2 (6 bases). This CDR3 is built from 14 residues. Germline V gene data show CDR1 as GTSNPN and CDR2 as SVGIG (reference sequence). Trimming took 0 bases from V and 6 from J, leaving 12 bases between them. Here the CDR3 DNA reads TGTGCCTGGAGTGTACGGGCGGGATTCAATGAGCAGTTCTTC. It translates to CAWSVRAGFNEQFF. Supplemented by reference TRBV30 and TRBJ2-1, the full variable domain reads SQTIHQWPATLVQPVGSPLSLECTVEGTSNPNLYWYRQAAGRGLQLLFYSVGIGQISSEVPQNLSASRPQDRQFILSSKKLLLSDSGFYLCAWSVRAGFNEQFFGPGTRLTVL.

The chain combines TRBV5-4 with TRBJ2-7, with a possible D match to TRBD2 (5 bases). The CDR3 has 13 amino acids. With 7 bases removed from V and 5 bases from J, the gap between germline ends came to 16 bases. Germline CDR1 reads SGHNT; CDR2 reads YYREEE (reference sequence). In nucleotides, the CDR3 is TGTGCCAGCGGGCCGGGGTCTTCCAACGAGCAGTACTTC. Its protein product is CASGPGSSNEQYF.

V gene TRBV2 combines with J gene TRBJ1-5; D ambiguous. This CDR3 comprises 15 residues. Germline CDR1 SNHLY, CDR2 FYNNEI. V lost 6 bases, J lost 0 bases, and 12 bases lay in between. The CDR3 protein is CASSGPLNSNQPQHF. The CDR3 DNA reads TGTGCCAGCAGCGGCCCCCTCAATAGCAATCAGCCCCAGCATTTT.

The chain employs TRBV4-1 and TRBJ1-4, with D uncertain. CDR1 MGHRA and CDR2 YSYEKL come from the germline V gene. Between the trimmed V and J ends, which lost 5 bases and 2 bases, there was a span of 12 bases. This CDR3 contains 15 residues. The CDR3 coding sequence is TGCGCCAGCAGCGACCTGGGGAATACTAATGAAAAACTGTTTTTT. Its protein is CASSDLGNTNEKLFF.

This clone was detected only once. The CDR3 coding sequence is TGTGCCAGCAGTGCCGGACGGTTTAATGAAAAACTGTTTTTT. Translated: CASSAGRFNEKLFF. The V gene is TRBV2, the J gene TRBJ1-4; the D is unclear. V lost 4 bases and J lost 4, with 10 bases in between. This CDR3 has 14 residues. Germline V gene data show CDR1 as SNHLY and CDR2 as FYNNEI.

The chain is built from TRBV10-3 and TRBJ1-1, with D perhaps TRBD1 (6 bases). Trimming pared 8 bases from V and 3 bases from J, leaving 16 bases between. The V gene's germline CDR1 is ENHRY and CDR2 SYGVKD. The CDR3 length is 14 residues. CDR3 DNA sequence: TGTGCCATCGGGGTAACAGGGCTAGACACTGAAGCTTTCTTT. Translated, it gives CAIGVTGLDTEAFF.

The rearrangement uses TRBV7-2 and TRBJ1-2, with TRBD1 as a possible D gene (6 bases). V lost 0 bases and J lost 6, with 11 bases in between. CDR1 SGHTA and CDR2 FQGNSA come from the germline V gene. The CDR3 is 14 residues long. CDR3 nucleotide sequence: TGTGCCAGCAGCTTAGCGCGGGGGGCGGATGGCTACACCTTC. It encodes CASSLARGADGYTF.

This clone was seen more than once but under ten times. The rearrangement links TRBV4-2 to TRBJ1-6, with TRBD1 as a possible D gene (5 bases). The CDR3 has 15 amino acids. From germline, CDR1 is LGHNA and CDR2 YNFKEQ. V was shortened by 4 bases and J by 5 bases, with 12 bases between the two germline ends. The CDR3 nucleotides read TGTGCCAGCAGCCCAAGGAGAGGGGATAATTCACCCCTCCACTTT. It codes for CASSPRRGDNSPLHF.

The chain joins TRBV2 to TRBJ2-5; tentative D call: TRBD1 (5 bases). V was clipped by 7 bases and J by 2 bases, with 14 bases between them. The germline V gene encodes CDR1 SNHLY and CDR2 FYNNEI. The CDR3 consists of 14 residues. The CDR3 is CASMTAPFQETQYF. Written as DNA, the CDR3 is TGTGCCAGCATGACAGCTCCCTTTCAAGAGACCCAGTACTTC.

The chain combines TRBV7-9 with TRBJ2-7; D may be TRBD1 (6 bases). CDR1 and CDR2 from the germline V gene are SEHNR and FQNEAQ (reference sequence). There are 11 residues in the CDR3. Trimming pared 5 bases from V and 4 bases from J, leaving 6 bases between. Here the CDR3 DNA reads TGTGCCAGCAGCGGACAGTACGAGCAGTACTTC. Its translation is CASSGQYEQYF.

The rearrangement joins TRBV6-1 to TRBJ1-1; TRBD1 matches at 7 bases. The V gene's germline CDR1 is MNHNS and CDR2 SASEGT. The V gene end was trimmed by 7 bases and the J gene end by 4 bases; junction bases not matched to a gene: 6. The CDR3 is made up of 13 amino acids. CDR3 region: CASNRQGFTEAFF. DNA of the CDR3: TGTGCCAGCAATCGACAGGGTTTCACTGAAGCTTTCTTT.

This rearrangement joins TRBV7-3 to TRBJ2-1; 8 bases align to TRBD2. J was trimmed by 8 bases and V by 5 bases; bases with no gene match: 2. CDR3 length: 12 amino acids. Germline V lookup: CDR1 SGHTA, CDR2 FQGTGA. In nucleotides, the CDR3 is TGTGCCAGCAGCGCCGGGAGGGATGAGCAGTTCTTC. Residues: CASSAGRDEQFF.